This T cell receptor beta chain originates from a study of CD49a tissue-resident CD8 T cells in human skin (TCRdb year 2017). About the investigation overall: Tissue-resident memory CD8+ T cell subsets in human skin, defined by CD49a, CD69 and CD103 expression, were examined in the study.

Including cysteine and phenylalanine, the CDR3 has 14 amino acids. The retained sequence is limited to the CDR3, 42 bases, with the frame set at the first base. Ends trimmed: V by 4 bases, J by 6 bases; bases unmatched to a gene: 5. Based on the germline V gene, the CDR1 and CDR2 sequences are SNHLY and FYNNEI. For about 5 healthy donors, sorted CD8+ T cells taken from blood, dermis and epidermis had their TCR beta CDR3 regions analysed. Both blood and skin samples were provided by each TCR-sequenced donor, and all TCR-sequenced donors were healthy individuals. Sorting was used to isolate CD8+ T cell populations prior to TCR beta sequencing. Library construction relied on the immunoSEQ multiplex PCR assay. The paper's processing steps were these. Frequencies of TCR V beta family usage were compared among the sorted CD8+ T cell populations from blood, dermis and epidermis. Drawn from immuneACCESS, this table holds only the in-frame rearrangements with V and J called that TCRdb kept. Clones are partly lost; checked studies trace under half to an unresolved V gene and leave the rest unexplained. From that table come the V and J calls and clone size; the DNA was used to work out D and trimming. The sample data list about 950 clones, and about 61% of these were observed just once. Around 41% of the sample is taken by the ten largest.

Comments on this clone: The clone's antigen remains unknown. Base qualities are missing; no much larger clone stands one base away.

The sequence is built from TRBV2 and TRBJ1-4, with 7 bases matching TRBD1. This sequence was found in a human donor in good health. The sequencing sample was made of CLA- CD8+ effector memory T cells sorted from blood. The CDR3: CASSGDREYEKLFF. The sequenced DNA: TGTGCCAGCAGTGGCGACAGGGAATATGAAAAACTGTTTTTT.